This T cell receptor beta chain was recorded in a study of shared clonotypes between healthy human individuals. General observations from the study: Generally, naive subsets came out with larger estimated richness than memory subsets. Shared clonotypes across all four donors exceeded non-shared ones in generation probability.

As concerns this clone: Its antigen is unidentified.

Repertoires were generated with immunoSEQ multiplex PCR, while TCRdb's copy carries only in-frame clones and drops some. The sample records 2.3 million or so clones, approximately 93% being singletons. Specimen: naive CD4+ T cells from PBMCs. Subset described: CD45RA+ positively selected. The receptor comes from a man between 18 and 35 years old in good health. Some clones in this sample may be carry-over from other donors' samples.

As DNA, the CDR3 is TGTGCCAGCAGCCCCTACCTGGTTCCCAATGAGCAGTTCTTC. As protein: CASSPYLVPNEQFF. The V and J genes are TRBV14 and TRBJ2-1; D is unclear. CDR3 length equals 14 residues. Trimming removed 4 bases at V and 6 bases at J, with 13 bases between. From germline, CDR1 is SGHDN and CDR2 FVKESK. The full variable domain, completed using reference TRBV14 and TRBJ2-1, is EAGVTQFPSHSVIEKGQTVTLRCDPISGHDNLYWYRRVMGKEIKFLLHFVKESKQDESGMPNNRFLAERTGGTYSTLKVQPAELEDSGVYFCASSPYLVPNEQFFGPGTRLTVL.